The sample holds one count of the clone carrying this T cell receptor (beta chain). What it recognizes is unknown. This specimen belongs to a study of CD8 T cells in Susac syndrome. Study-wide results and limits: Only a relatively small number of individuals were included in the TCR sequencing and HLA analysis.

V dropped 2 bases and J dropped 6 bases, with 18 bases sitting between them. From germline, CDR1 is MNHEY and CDR2 SVGAGI. This CDR3 has 16 amino acids. Reverse transcription of about 0.45 to 1 ug RNA was performed with random hexamers. TCRdb re-called the immunoSEQ multiplex PCR reads with MiXCR, one entry per CDR3 protein. In the table there are roughly 180,000 distinct CDR3 sequences, over 85% of which are singletons. Sequencing used CD4+ T cells from PBMCs. The chain employs TRBV6-5 and TRBJ2-3; maybe TRBD2 (5 bases). The receptor's source is a human donor with multiple sclerosis. DNA for the CDR3: TGTGCCAGCAGTTACGGGATCGGAGGTTTGGGGGATACGCAGTATTTT. This sequence encodes CASSYGIGGLGDTQYF.